This T cell receptor beta chain was retrieved from a study of CD8+ T cells in alopecia areata. Findings and limits, study-wide: Higher clonality than in normal scalp was seen in lesional scalp, especially alopecia totalis/universalis.

RNA extraction and reverse transcription yielded cDNA as sequencing template. The assay was immunoSEQ multiplex PCR, and TCRdb's table has in-frame clones only and misses some. The sample lists over 110,000 clones, roughly 46% occurring once. Turning to this clone: Its antigen is undetermined.

Trimming took off 6 bases at V and 3 bases at J, with 21 bases between the two ends. This CDR3 is built from 16 residues. The germline V gene has CDR1 MNHNY and CDR2 SVGAGI (reference sequence). This specimen consisted of CD4+ T cells sorted from blood, obtained at week 0. The J gene is TRBJ2-7, the V gene TRBV6-6, with D maybe TRBD2 (5 bases). This sequence was found in a human donor with alopecia areata. CDR3 nucleotides: TGTGCCAGCAGGCCCCCCCTGGGAGAGGCGGACTACGAGCAGTACTTC. Translated, it gives CASRPPLGEADYEQYF.